The present TCR beta chain was sequenced within a study of cytomegalovirus exposure and HLA in healthy donors (dated by TCRdb to 2017 to 2019). Looking at the study overall: According to a later analysis, one platform produced both the roughly 130 validation repertoires and the 670 or so repertoires of the first cohort. To predict cytomegalovirus infection status, the study combined high-throughput TCR immunosequencing, statistical association of individual TCRs with disease status, and machine learning. Along with the roughly 670-subject first cohort, a separate validation cohort of over a hundred different subjects was used. The aim of the study was to test whether cataloging public T cell receptors could identify signatures of past pathogen exposure.

Concerning this clone: What antigen it recognizes has not been identified. The sample holds no much larger clone one base away, and base qualities are not on file.

The paper as a whole reports these results and caveats: The study listed 150 to 200 TCR beta chains as associated with cytomegalovirus. While some public TCRs were present in many individuals, most TCR sequences turned up only very rarely across donors. In both the original and validation cohorts, the classifier was reported to diagnose cytomegalovirus status with high specificity and sensitivity. In vitro tests confirmed that a few of the cytomegalovirus-associated TCR beta chains recognize cytomegalovirus antigens. A later analysis had no HLA typing for the validation cohort, so co-occurrence there was scored across all 110 or so repertoires. The authors suggested that the approach could potentially be generalized to other disease states and immunological phenotypes. Subsequent analysis determined that TCRs grouped into clusters in the first cohort also showed a tendency toward co-occurrence across the roughly 120 validation repertoires, and roughly 94% of cluster scores exceeded 0.

Donors formed part of the validation cohort, which comprised about 120 subjects and was distinct from the first cohort of over 500 subjects. Libraries came from the immunoSEQ multiplex PCR assay. The study's processing was this. To diagnose cytomegalovirus status from the catalog of TCR beta chain sequences, a statistical classification framework was built. Imported from immuneACCESS, the table was reduced by TCRdb to in-frame sequences with V and J called. These copies leave out some clones; in studies compared against another copy, an unresolved V gene accounts for under half, and the cause of the remainder is not known. Clone size and V and J calls were adopted from that table, with D and trimming inferred from the DNA. The sample table holds more than 200,000 clones, of which 90% were seen once. Around 3.1% of the sample rests with the top ten. Taken from cysteine to phenylalanine, the CDR3 has 16 residues. Only the CDR3 DNA is retained, 48 bases long and in frame from the first base. Based on the germline V gene (reference sequence), the CDR1 and CDR2 sequences are MNHEY and SMNVEV. V is reduced by 0 bases and J by 6 bases, leaving a spacing of 14 bases between them.

The clonotype comes from a woman aged 30 to 39 in good health and CMV-seronegative. The source material was PBMCs. Recombination joined TRBV27 with TRBJ2-2, with the D assignment possibly TRBD1 or TRBD2, given 6 matching bases for each. The nucleotide sequence reads TGTGCCAGCAGTTTATCGGTGGGGGGCGCGTCCGGGGAGCTGTTTTTT. Its coded protein is CASSLSVGGASGELFF.